This T cell receptor beta chain came from a study of cytomegalovirus exposure and HLA in healthy donors. On the study more broadly: A subsequent analysis reported that the roughly 120 validation repertoires were produced on the same platform that had also been used for the roughly 700 first-cohort repertoires. Study results and caveats: Researchers reported that a few CMV-associated chains were confirmed in vitro as CMV antigen-specific.

Comment on this clone: Its antigen is as yet unknown.

The protocol was immunoSEQ multiplex PCR, while the TCRdb copy is restricted to in-frame clones and leaves out a portion. The table records some 320,000 clones, around 90% of them present only once. Germline CDR1 SGHDT, CDR2 YYEEEE. The CDR3 is 13 amino acids. Trimming shortened V by 4 bases and J by 2 bases, and 8 bases separated the two germline ends. This TCR was recovered from a woman under 40 in good health and CMV-seropositive. V and J are TRBV5-6 and TRBJ2-3; D not certain. What was sequenced was PBMCs. CDR3 amino acids: CASSPYDTDTQYF. The CDR3 DNA follows: TGTGCCAGCAGCCCCTACGACACAGATACGCAGTATTTT.